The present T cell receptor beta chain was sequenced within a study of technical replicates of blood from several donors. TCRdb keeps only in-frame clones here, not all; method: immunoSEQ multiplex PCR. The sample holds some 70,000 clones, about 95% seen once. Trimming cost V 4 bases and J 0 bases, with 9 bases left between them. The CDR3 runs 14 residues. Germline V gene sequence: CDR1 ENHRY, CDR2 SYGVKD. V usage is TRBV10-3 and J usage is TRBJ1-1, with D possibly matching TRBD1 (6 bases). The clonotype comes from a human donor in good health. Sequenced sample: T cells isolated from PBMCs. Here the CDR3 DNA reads TGTGCCATCAGTGTCCAGGGGATGAACACTGAAGCTTTCTTT. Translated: CAISVQGMNTEAFF.